This T cell receptor beta chain was recorded in a study of control samples from healthy donors and cancer patients. CDR1 SGHDT and CDR2 YYEEEE come from the germline V gene. Trimming took off 4 bases at V and 0 bases at J, with 8 bases between the two ends. This CDR3 contains 14 residues. TCRdb's table, derived via immunoSEQ multiplex PCR, lists solely in-frame clones and lacks some. The repertoire holds almost 95,000 clones, with just over 90% as singletons. This chain uses TRBV5-6 with TRBJ1-5; a weak D match, TRBD1 (5 bases). The sequence came from a woman between 18 and 29 years old in good health. The sample consisted of blood. The CDR3 sequence: CASSRGTSNQPQHF. In DNA form, the CDR3 reads TGTGCCAGCAGCCGGGGGACTAGCAATCAGCCCCAGCATTTT.